These 21 T cell receptor beta chains came from one sample sequenced in a study of cytomegalovirus exposure and HLA in healthy donors. Primers: 60 Vbeta forward and 13 Jbeta reverse. Profiling relied on immunoSEQ multiplex PCR, and the TCRdb table lists in-frame clones only, not all of them. The table shows over 70,000 clones, with under 80% occurring only once. The sequencing input was PBMCs. The receptors stem from a male donor in good health and CMV-seronegative.

This chain joins TRBV5-1 and TRBJ2-3; D gene unclear. The CDR3 covers 15 residues. CDR1 and CDR2 (germline): SGHRS, YFSETQ. Trimming took off 0 bases at V and 0 bases at J, with 8 bases between the two ends. The CDR3 spells CASSLENKSTDTQYF. DNA for the CDR3: TGCGCCAGCAGCTTGGAAAACAAAAGCACAGATACGCAGTATTTT.

The chain combines TRBV7-2 with TRBJ1-2, with 9 bases lining up with TRBD1. The CDR3 runs to 17 residues. Germline trimming cut 5 bases from V and 3 bases from J; bases unmatched to any gene: 13. Germline lookup yields CDR1 SGHTA and CDR2 FQGNSA. The CDR3 coding sequence is TGTGCCAGCAGCGTACAGGGGGCGCGATATCCCCACTATGGCTACACCTTC. Translating gives CASSVQGARYPHYGYTF.

This chain links TRBV19 with TRBJ1-6; TRBD1 is a possible D gene (6 bases). Trimming pared 5 bases from V and 8 bases from J, leaving 13 bases between. Germline V CDR1 and CDR2: LNHDA, SQIVND (reference sequence). CDR3 length: 14 amino acids. CDR3 sequence reads: CASSSGERYSPLHF. The CDR3 coding sequence is TGTGCCAGTAGTTCAGGGGAAAGGTATTCACCCCTCCACTTT.

In this sample, this clone turned up a few times. V usage is TRBV5-5 and J usage is TRBJ1-2, with D perhaps matching TRBD1 (6 bases). CDR1 SGHKS and CDR2 YYEKEE come from the germline V gene (reference sequence). The CDR3 spans 15 residues. V gave up 0 bases and J gave up 3 bases, with 12 bases separating them. CDR3 protein: CASSLATGLDYGYTF. CDR3 DNA: TGTGCCAGCAGCTTGGCAACAGGGCTGGACTATGGCTACACCTTC.

The CDR3 region is CASRPGGQGEQFF. The CDR3 region has the DNA TGTGCCAGCCGACCAGGGGGGCAGGGTGAGCAGTTCTTC. The V call is TRBV11-3, the J call TRBJ2-1, with a tentative D call TRBD1 (7 bases). V dropped 8 bases and J dropped 9 bases, with 17 bases sitting between them. Per the germline V gene, CDR1 is SGHNT and CDR2 is YENEEA. The CDR3 loop spans 13 amino acids.

This chain links TRBV4-3 with TRBJ1-1; no reliable D call. The V and J ends lost 3 bases and 1 base respectively, with 9 bases between them. This CDR3 is 14 amino acids long. Germline CDR1 LGHNA, CDR2 YSLEER. In DNA, the CDR3 is TGCGCCAGCAGCCACAACAGTGAGAACACTGAAGCTTTCTTT. This codes for CASSHNSENTEAFF.

Only one count was recorded for this clone. V gene TRBV4-3 combines with J gene TRBJ1-1; possible D gene TRBD1, 6 bases. In germline, CDR1 is LGHNA, CDR2 YSLEER. V was pared by 4 bases and J by 0 bases, with 12 bases between. The CDR3 runs to 15 residues. CDR3: CASSPGGRMNTEAFF. CDR3 nucleotide sequence: TGCGCCAGCAGCCCGGGGGGCAGGATGAACACTGAAGCTTTCTTT.

The chain employs TRBV7-3 and TRBJ2-2; D may be TRBD1 (6 bases). Germline lookup yields CDR1 SGHTA and CDR2 FQGTGA. The CDR3 is 15 amino acids. V was clipped by 1 base and J by 0 bases, with 6 bases between them. In DNA, the CDR3 is TGTGCCAGCAGCTTAAACAGGGCGAACACCGGGGAGCTGTTTTTT. This encodes CASSLNRANTGELFF.

The chain recombines TRBV7-2 with TRBJ1-5, with no clear D. V was trimmed by 1 base and J by 4 bases, leaving 5 bases between them. The germline V gene encodes CDR1 SGHTA and CDR2 FQGNSA. The CDR3 sequence is 13 residues long. The DNA for the CDR3 is TGTGCCAGCAGCTTAGGAACTAATCAGCCCCAGCATTTT. Translation: CASSLGTNQPQHF.

There are a few counts of this clone. The gene calls are TRBV4-1 and TRBJ2-1, with D possibly TRBD1 on 5 matching bases. Between the trimmed V and J ends, which lost 0 bases and 1 base, there was a span of 7 bases. This CDR3 is built from 15 residues. CDR1 MGHRA and CDR2 YSYEKL come from the germline V gene. The CDR3 sequence is CASSQDRVSYNEQFF. CDR3 nucleotides: TGCGCCAGCAGCCAAGACAGGGTTTCCTACAATGAGCAGTTCTTC.

V usage is TRBV19 and J usage is TRBJ1-6; TRBD1 matches 12 bases. Unmatched junction bases numbered 18, after V lost 5 bases and J lost 7 bases. Looked up from germline, CDR1 is LNHDA and CDR2 is SQIVND (reference sequence). The CDR3 runs 20 residues. DNA of the CDR3: TGTGCCAGTAGTGCACTATACGGGACAGGGGGCCGAATTCGCAATTCACCCCTCCACTTT. It translates to CASSALYGTGGRIRNSPLHF. The full variable domain, with the rest looked up from reference TRBV19 and TRBJ1-6, is DGGITQSPKYLFRKEGQNVTLSCEQNLNHDAMYWYRQDPGQGLRLIYYSQIVNDFQKGDIAEGYSVSREKKESFPLTVTSAQKNPTAFYLCASSALYGTGGRIRNSPLHFGNGTRLTVT.

This chain connects TRBV29-1 to TRBJ2-7; no clear D. With 4 bases removed from V and 3 bases from J, the gap between germline ends came to 10 bases. The CDR3 loop spans 12 amino acids. Germline CDR1 reads SQVTM; CDR2 reads ANQGSEA. This CDR3 is CSVGQENYEQYF. CDR3 nucleotides: TGCAGCGTTGGGCAGGAAAACTACGAGCAGTACTTC.

The chain employs TRBV19 and TRBJ2-3; possibly TRBD1 for D (6 bases). Trimming removed 4 bases at V and 2 bases at J, with 16 bases between. Per the germline V gene, CDR1 is LNHDA and CDR2 is SQIVND (reference sequence). The CDR3 runs to 16 residues. The CDR3 protein is CASSRVPGAFTDTQYF. In DNA form, the CDR3 reads TGTGCCAGTAGTAGAGTTCCAGGGGCCTTCACAGATACGCAGTATTTT.

V usage is TRBV9 and J usage is TRBJ1-3; maybe TRBD1 (5 bases). Trimming stripped 3 bases from V and 8 bases from J, with 15 bases between. The CDR3 consists of 14 residues. The germline V gene has CDR1 SGDLS and CDR2 YYNGEE. CDR3 amino acids: CASSAGGALDTIYF. In nucleotides, the CDR3 is TGTGCCAGCAGCGCAGGAGGGGCTCTTGACACCATATATTTT.

V is TRBV5-1 and J is TRBJ1-2, with 8 bases identical to TRBD1. The CDR3 is made up of 14 amino acids. The germline gives CDR1 SGHRS, CDR2 YFSETQ. Trimming cost V 4 bases and J 5 bases; bases outside gene matches: 7. As DNA, the CDR3 is TGCGCCAGCAGCGTACAGGACAGGGCTTATGGCTACACCTTC. It codes for CASSVQDRAYGYTF.

The rearrangement links TRBV30 to TRBJ2-3; D is possibly TRBD2 (6 bases). Trimming cost V 0 bases and J 6 bases, with 16 bases left between them. Per the germline V gene, CDR1 is GTSNPN and CDR2 is SVGIG (reference sequence). This CDR3 has 15 amino acids. The CDR3 here is CAWSVRRGRGDTQYF. CDR3 DNA: TGTGCCTGGAGTGTTAGGCGGGGTCGGGGGGATACGCAGTATTTT.

This chain links TRBV27 with TRBJ2-5, with 7 bases identical to TRBD2. This CDR3 comprises 15 residues. V trimming: 2 bases; J trimming: 5 bases; junction bases outside the gene matches: 8. The germline V gene encodes CDR1 MNHEY and CDR2 SMNVEV (reference sequence). This CDR3 reads CASSLAGEVWETQYF. The DNA for the CDR3 is TGTGCCAGCAGTTTAGCGGGAGAAGTGTGGGAGACCCAGTACTTC.

The chain combines TRBV4-3 with TRBJ2-1; 14 bases line up with TRBD2. The trim removed 1 base at V and 6 bases at J, leaving 14 bases unmatched. The germline gives CDR1 LGHNA, CDR2 YSLEER. This CDR3 has 20 residues. The CDR3 reads CASSQGLPGLAGASFNEQFF. Here the CDR3 DNA reads TGCGCCAGCAGCCAAGGGCTCCCGGGACTAGCGGGAGCTTCTTTCAATGAGCAGTTCTTC.

The chain joins TRBV27 to TRBJ2-2, with D maybe TRBD1 (6 bases). Germline assignment: CDR1 MNHEY and CDR2 SMNVEV (reference sequence). The CDR3 spans 14 residues. Trimming shortened V by 5 bases and J by 8 bases, and 15 bases separated the two germline ends. CDR3 in amino acids: CASSIQGSRGELFF. The CDR3 DNA follows: TGTGCCAGCAGTATACAGGGATCGAGAGGGGAGCTGTTTTTT.

Details on this clone: This sample includes further DNA sequences coding for the same CDR3. V is TRBV7-2 and J is TRBJ2-7; D not resolved. V was clipped by 0 bases and J by 1 base, with 4 bases between them. Per the germline V gene, CDR1 is SGHTA and CDR2 is FQGNSA. The CDR3 contains 13 residues. Here the CDR3 reads CASSLARSYEQYF. CDR3 coding DNA: TGTGCCAGCAGCTTAGCACGGTCCTACGAGCAGTACTTC.

This clone was seen more than once but under ten times. CDR3 nucleotides: TGTGCCAGCAGTCGGGACATTTATCATGAGCAGTTCTTC. Amino acids: CASSRDIYHEQFF. This chain joins TRBV6-1 and TRBJ2-1; maybe TRBD1 (6 bases). With 5 bases removed from V and 8 bases from J, the gap between germline ends came to 13 bases. This CDR3 has 13 amino acids. The germline gives CDR1 MNHNS, CDR2 SASEGT.